The sample holds a few counts of the clone carrying this T cell receptor beta chain. Documented time point: patch test 1, 2 weeks after DPC sensitization. The treatment denotes: therapeutic diphenylcyclopropenone sensitization with weekly scalp DPC. Looked up from germline, CDR1 is PRHDT and CDR2 is FYEKMQ (reference sequence). This CDR3 spans 15 amino acids. Losses at the gene ends were 4 bases for V and 5 bases for J; bases not matched to a gene: 9. The data were taken from a study of human T cells and chemical hapten exposure. Study information: Sensitization was performed using 2% DPC on a roughly 2 cm by roughly 2 cm upper inner arm skin site.

Authors' processing steps: Samples contained a median of roughly 100,000 TCRs, with a range of about 20,000 to 750,000. Each CDR3 protein is one row after TCRdb ran MiXCR on the RACE reads. TCRdb assigned the V and J calls; the authors' analysis was not used. The sample holds about 340,000 distinct CDR3 sequences; under 9% are singletons and the top ten take 8.4%. The rearrangement uses TRBV13 and TRBJ2-3; TRBD2 matches at 7 bases. The sequence was obtained from a woman in her late teens or twenties with alopecia areata. Some clones in this sample may be carry-over from other donors' samples. The sample in question was whole blood, obtained in connection with sensitization to the hapten diphenylcyclopropenone (DPC). CDR3 residues: CASSSRTGTIDTQYF. The CDR3 nucleotides are TGTGCCAGCAGCTCAAGAACCGGGACTATAGATACGCAGTATTTT.